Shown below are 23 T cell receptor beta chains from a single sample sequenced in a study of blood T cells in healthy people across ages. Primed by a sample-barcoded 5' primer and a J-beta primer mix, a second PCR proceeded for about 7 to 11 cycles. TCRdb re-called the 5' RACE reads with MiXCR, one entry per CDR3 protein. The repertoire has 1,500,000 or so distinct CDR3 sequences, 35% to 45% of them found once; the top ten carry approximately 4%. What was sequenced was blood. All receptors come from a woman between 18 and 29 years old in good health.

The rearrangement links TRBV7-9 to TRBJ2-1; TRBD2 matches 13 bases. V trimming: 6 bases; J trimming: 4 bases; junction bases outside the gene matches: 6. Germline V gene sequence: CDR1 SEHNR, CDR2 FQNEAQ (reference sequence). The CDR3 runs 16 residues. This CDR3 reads CASRPELAGGYNEQFF. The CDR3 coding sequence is TGTGCCAGCAGGCCCGAACTAGCGGGAGGGTACAATGAGCAGTTCTTC.

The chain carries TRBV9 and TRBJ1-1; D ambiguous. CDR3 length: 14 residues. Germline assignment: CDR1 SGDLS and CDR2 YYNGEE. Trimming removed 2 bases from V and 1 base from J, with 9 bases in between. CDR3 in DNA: TGTGCCAGCAGCGTGGCCCCACAGAACACTGAAGCTTTCTTT. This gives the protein CASSVAPQNTEAFF.

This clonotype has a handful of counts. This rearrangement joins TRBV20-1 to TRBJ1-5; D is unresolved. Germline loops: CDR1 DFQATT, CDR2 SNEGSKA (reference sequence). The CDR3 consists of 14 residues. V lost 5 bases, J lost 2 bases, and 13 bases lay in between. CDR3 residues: CSASPALGNQPQHF. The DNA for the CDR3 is TGCAGTGCTTCACCAGCCCTGGGCAATCAGCCCCAGCATTTT.

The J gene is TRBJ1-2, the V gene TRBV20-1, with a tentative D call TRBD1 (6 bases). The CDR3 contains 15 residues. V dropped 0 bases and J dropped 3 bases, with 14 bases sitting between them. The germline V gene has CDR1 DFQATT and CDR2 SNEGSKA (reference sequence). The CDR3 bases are TGCAGTGCTAGAGATATGGGACATTCTGACTATGGCTACACCTTC. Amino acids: CSARDMGHSDYGYTF.

CDR3 bases: TGCAGTGCGCCACGGACAGGGGCCAACGAGCAGTACTTC. It specifies CSAPRTGANEQYF. V and J are TRBV20-1 and TRBJ2-5; 9 bases map to TRBD1. The DNA end lines up better with TRBJ2-7; the J call may be wrong. This CDR3 is built from 13 residues. Germline assignment: CDR1 DFQATT and CDR2 SNEGSKA (reference sequence).

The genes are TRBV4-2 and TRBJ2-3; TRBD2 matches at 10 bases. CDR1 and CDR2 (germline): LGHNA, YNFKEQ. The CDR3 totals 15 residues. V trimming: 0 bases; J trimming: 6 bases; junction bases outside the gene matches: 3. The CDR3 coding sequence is TGTGCCAGCAGCCAAGAGCTAGCGGGAGCCGATACGCAGTATTTT. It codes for CASSQELAGADTQYF.

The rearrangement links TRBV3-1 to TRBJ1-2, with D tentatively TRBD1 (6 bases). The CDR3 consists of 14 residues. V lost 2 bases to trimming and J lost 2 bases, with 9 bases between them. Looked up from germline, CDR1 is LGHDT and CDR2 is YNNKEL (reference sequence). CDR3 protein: CASSQRTANYGYTF. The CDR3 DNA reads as TGTGCCAGCAGCCAACGGACAGCGAACTATGGCTACACCTTC.

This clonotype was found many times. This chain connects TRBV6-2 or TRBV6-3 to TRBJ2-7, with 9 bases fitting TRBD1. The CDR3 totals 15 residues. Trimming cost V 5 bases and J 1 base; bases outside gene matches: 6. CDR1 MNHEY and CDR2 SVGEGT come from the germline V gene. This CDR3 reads CASSGPGQGSYEQYF. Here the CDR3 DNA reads TGTGCCAGCAGTGGACCGGGACAGGGATCCTACGAGCAGTACTTC.

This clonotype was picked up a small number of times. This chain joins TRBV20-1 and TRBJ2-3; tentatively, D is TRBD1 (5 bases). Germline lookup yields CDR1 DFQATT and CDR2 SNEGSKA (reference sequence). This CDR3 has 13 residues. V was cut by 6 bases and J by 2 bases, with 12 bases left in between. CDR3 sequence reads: CSATRQSTDTQYF. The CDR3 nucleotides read TGCAGTGCCACCAGACAGTCCACAGATACGCAGTATTTT.

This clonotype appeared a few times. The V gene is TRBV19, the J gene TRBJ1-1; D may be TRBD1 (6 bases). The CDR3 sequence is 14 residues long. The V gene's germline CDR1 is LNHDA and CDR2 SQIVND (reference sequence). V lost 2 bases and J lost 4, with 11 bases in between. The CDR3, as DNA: TGTGCCAGTAGTATATGGGGGGCTGGCACTGAAGCTTTCTTT. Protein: CASSIWGAGTEAFF. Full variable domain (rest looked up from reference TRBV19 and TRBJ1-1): DGGITQSPKYLFRKEGQNVTLSCEQNLNHDAMYWYRQDPGQGLRLIYYSQIVNDFQKGDIAEGYSVSREKKESFPLTVTSAQKNPTAFYLCASSIWGAGTEAFFGQGTRLTVV.

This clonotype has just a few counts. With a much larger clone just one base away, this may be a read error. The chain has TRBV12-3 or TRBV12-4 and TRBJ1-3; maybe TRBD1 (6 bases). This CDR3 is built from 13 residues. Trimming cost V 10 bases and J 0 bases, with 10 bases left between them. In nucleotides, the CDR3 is TGTGCCACACAGGGCAACTCTGGAAACACCATATATTTT. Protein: CATQGNSGNTIYF.

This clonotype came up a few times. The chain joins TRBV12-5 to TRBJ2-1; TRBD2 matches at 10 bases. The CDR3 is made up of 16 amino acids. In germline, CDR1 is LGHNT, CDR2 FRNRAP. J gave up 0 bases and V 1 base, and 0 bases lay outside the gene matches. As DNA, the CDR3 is TGTGCTAGTGGTTTGGGGACTAGCGGCTCCTACAATGAGCAGTTCTTC. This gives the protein CASGLGTSGSYNEQFF. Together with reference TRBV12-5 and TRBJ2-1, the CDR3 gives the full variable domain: DARVTQTPRHKVTEMGQEVTMRCQPILGHNTVFWYRQTMMQGLELLAYFRNRAPLDDSGMPKDRFSAEMPDATLATLKIQPSEPRDSAVYFCASGLGTSGSYNEQFFGPGTRLTVL.

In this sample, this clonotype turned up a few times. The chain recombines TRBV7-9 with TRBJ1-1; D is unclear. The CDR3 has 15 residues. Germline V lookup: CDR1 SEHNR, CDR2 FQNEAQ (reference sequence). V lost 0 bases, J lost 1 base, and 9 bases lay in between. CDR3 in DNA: TGTGCCAGCAGCTTAGCGTCCAGTCCGAACACTGAAGCTTTCTTT. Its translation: CASSLASSPNTEAFF.

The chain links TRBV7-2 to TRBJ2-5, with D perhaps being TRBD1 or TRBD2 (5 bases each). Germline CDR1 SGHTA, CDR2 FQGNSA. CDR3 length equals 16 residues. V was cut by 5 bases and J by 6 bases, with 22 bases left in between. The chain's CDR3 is CASSTDGAEGWKTQYF. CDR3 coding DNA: TGTGCCAGCAGCACAGATGGGGCAGAGGGTTGGAAGACCCAGTACTTC.

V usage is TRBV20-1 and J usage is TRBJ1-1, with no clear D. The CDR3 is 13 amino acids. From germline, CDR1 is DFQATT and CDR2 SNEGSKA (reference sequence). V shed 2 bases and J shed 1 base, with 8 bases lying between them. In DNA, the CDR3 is TGCAGTGCTAGATGGCAAGAGAACACTGAAGCTTTCTTT. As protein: CSARWQENTEAFF.

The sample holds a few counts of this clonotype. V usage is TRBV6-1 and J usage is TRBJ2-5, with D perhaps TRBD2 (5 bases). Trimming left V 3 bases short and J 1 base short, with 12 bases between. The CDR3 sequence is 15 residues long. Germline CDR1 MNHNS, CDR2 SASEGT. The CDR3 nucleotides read TGTGCCAGCAGTGACCTCCAGAGCGGCCAAGAGACCCAGTACTTC. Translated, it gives CASSDLQSGQETQYF.

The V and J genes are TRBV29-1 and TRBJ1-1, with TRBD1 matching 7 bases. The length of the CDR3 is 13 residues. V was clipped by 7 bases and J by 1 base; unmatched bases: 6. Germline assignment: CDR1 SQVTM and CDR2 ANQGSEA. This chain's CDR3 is CSAKTGTNTEAFF. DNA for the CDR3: TGCAGCGCCAAGACAGGGACGAACACTGAAGCTTTCTTT.

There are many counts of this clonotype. CDR3 nucleotide sequence: TGCAGTGCTAGAGATACAAACTCTGGGGCCAACGTCCTGACTTTC. Its protein product is CSARDTNSGANVLTF. This chain joins TRBV20-1 and TRBJ2-6; D uncertain. The germline V and J ends were trimmed by 0 bases and 0 bases, with 6 bases remaining between them. Germline CDR1 DFQATT, CDR2 SNEGSKA (reference sequence). This CDR3 contains 15 residues.

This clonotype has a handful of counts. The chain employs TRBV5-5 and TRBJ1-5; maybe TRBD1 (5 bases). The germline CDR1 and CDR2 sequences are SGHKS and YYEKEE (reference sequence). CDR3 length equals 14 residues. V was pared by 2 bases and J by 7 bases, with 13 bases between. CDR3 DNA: TGTGCCAGCAGCTTCTCAGGGACCTCCCAGCCCCAGCATTTT. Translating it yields CASSFSGTSQPQHF.

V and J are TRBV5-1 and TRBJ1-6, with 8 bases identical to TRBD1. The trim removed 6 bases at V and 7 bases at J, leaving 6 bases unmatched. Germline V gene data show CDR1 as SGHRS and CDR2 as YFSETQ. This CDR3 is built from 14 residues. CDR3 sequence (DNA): TGCGCCAGCAAGACCGGGACAGGCAATTCACCCCTCCACTTT. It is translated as CASKTGTGNSPLHF.

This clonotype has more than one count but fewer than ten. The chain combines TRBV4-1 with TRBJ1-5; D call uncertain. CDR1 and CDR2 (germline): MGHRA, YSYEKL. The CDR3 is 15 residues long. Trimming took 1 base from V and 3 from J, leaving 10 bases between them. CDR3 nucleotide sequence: TGCGCCAGCAGCCAAGCCTGGACGGACAATCAGCCCCAGCATTTT. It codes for CASSQAWTDNQPQHF.

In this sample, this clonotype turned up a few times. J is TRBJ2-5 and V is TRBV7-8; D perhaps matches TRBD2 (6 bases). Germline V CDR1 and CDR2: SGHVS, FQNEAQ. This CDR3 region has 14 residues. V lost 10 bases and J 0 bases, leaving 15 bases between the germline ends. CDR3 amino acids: CATKTGTYQETQYF. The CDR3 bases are TGTGCCACAAAGACCGGGACTTACCAAGAGACCCAGTACTTC.

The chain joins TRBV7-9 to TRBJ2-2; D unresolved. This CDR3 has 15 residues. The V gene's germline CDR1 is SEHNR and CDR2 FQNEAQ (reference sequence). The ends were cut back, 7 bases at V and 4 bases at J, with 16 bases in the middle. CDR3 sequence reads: CASTDRPPGTGELFF. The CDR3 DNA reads TGTGCCAGCACCGACCGCCCTCCGGGCACCGGGGAGCTGTTTTTT.